The clone carrying this T cell receptor beta chain turned up a few times. As yet, its antigen is unknown. The sample is drawn from a study of T cell repertoires in cytomegalovirus infection. Background on the study: HLA-C-restricted CMV epitopes, recently identified, and well-studied HLA-B-restricted ones were used by the study. Matching HLA type and CMV infection were both indicated by public TCR beta signatures.

One entry per CDR3 protein results from TCRdb running MiXCR on the reads. Of fewer than 950,000 distinct CDR3 sequences listed, about 33% are singletons. Findings of the study overall: Cumulative frequency (of public TCR beta family members) identified carriers of CMV plus the relevant HLA.

The sequencing used cultured CD8+ T cells from PBMCs, collected from culture after CMV antigen stimulation. The clonotype was recovered from a human donor in good health (CMV status not recorded). Some clones in this sample may be carry-over from other donors' samples.

Here the CDR3 DNA reads TGTGCCAGCAGGCAACAGGGCTACGGGGCTGGCAATCAGCCCCAGCATTTT. Translated: CASRQQGYGAGNQPQHF. The V gene is TRBV7-8, the J gene TRBJ1-5, with D perhaps matching TRBD1 (6 bases). Trimming stripped 6 bases from V and 2 bases from J, with 20 bases between. The CDR3 runs to 17 residues. Germline V lookup: CDR1 SGHVS, CDR2 FQNEAQ.